The rows below give T cell receptor beta chains drawn from one sample of a study of monozygotic twins with cystic fibrosis. Sequencing was performed with immunoSEQ multiplex PCR; in TCRdb, only in-frame clones are kept and a portion is missing. The sample includes some 25,000 clones, 95% to 97% of them seen just once. The sample taken for sequencing was blood. The receptors were sampled from a girl aged 2-9 years with cystic fibrosis. The CDR3 runs from the conserved cysteine through the conserved F or W. The order of the fields is J gene, D gene, clone size, V gene, CDR3 DNA, CDR3 protein. The D gene is left open where the match is weak. Clone size is not always given. Where it is, it says once, few, many or a class for expanded clones.

>TRBJ2-2|TRBD2|.|TRBV14
TGTGCCAGCAGCCTCGGGGCTAGCGGGAGGGCCTTGAACACCGGGGAGCTGTTTTTT
CASSLGASGRALNTGELFF
>TRBJ2-1|.|.|TRBV2
TGTGCCAGCAGTGAACGGGGTGAGCAGTTCTTC
CASSERGEQFF
>TRBJ2-3|.|.|TRBV7-8
TGTGCCAGCAGCACTCGGGACCGCACAGATACGCAGTATTTT
CASSTRDRTDTQYF
>TRBJ2-7|.|.|TRBV30
TGTGCCTGGAGCCTCATGGGCGAGCAGTACTTC
CAWSLMGEQYF
>TRBJ2-3|.|.|TRBV27
TGTGCCAGCAGTTTCGGAGATACGCAGTATTTT
CASSFGDTQYF
>TRBJ2-1|TRBD1|once|TRBV13
TGTGCCAGCAGTCGGGGCTCGGGACAGGGGATCCATGAGCAGTTCTTC
CASSRGSGQGIHEQFF
>TRBJ2-7|.|.|TRBV5-1
TGCGCCAGCAGCTTGGCCGGGACGGCTTCCTACGAGCAGTACTTC
CASSLAGTASYEQYF
>TRBJ2-7|TRBD1|.|TRBV18
TGTGCCAGCTGTCACCTTATCGGGACAGCGGCCTACGAGCAGTACTTC
CASCHLIGTAAYEQYF
>TRBJ1-5|TRBD1|.|TRBV6-6
TGTGCCAGCAGTTCACAGGGGAATCAGCCCCAGCATTTT
CASSSQGNQPQHF
>TRBJ2-1|TRBD1|once|TRBV9
TGTGCCAGCAGCCCGGGACAGAACTACAATGAGCAGTTCTTC
CASSPGQNYNEQFF
>TRBJ2-3|.|.|TRBV7-9
TGTGCCAGCAGCTCCCTCGACACAGATACGCAGTATTTT
CASSSLDTDTQYF
>TRBJ1-5|.|.|TRBV10-3
TGTGCCATCAGGGCCGGTCCGGGCGGAAATCAGCCCCAGCATTTT
CAIRAGPGGNQPQHF
>TRBJ2-1|.|.|TRBV10-3
TGTGCCATCAGTGGGGGCAGCCGGTGGGACAATGAGCAGTTCTTC
CAISGGSRWDNEQFF
>TRBJ2-2|.|.|TRBV5-6
TGTGCCAGCAGCTTGGTAATCGGGGAGCTGTTTTTT
CASSLVIGELFF
>TRBJ2-4|TRBD2|.|TRBV28
TGTGCCAGCAGTTTCCCCGGACTAGCGGGAGGGCCCAGCAAAAACATTCAGTACTTC
CASSFPGLAGGPSKNIQYF
>TRBJ1-5|.|.|TRBV7-2
TGTGCCAGCAGGGGGCGCGGGAATCAGCCCCAGCATTTT
CASRGRGNQPQHF
>TRBJ2-7|.|.|TRBV2
TGTGCCAGCAGTGCCGAACAGCTAAACTACGAGCAGTACTTC
CASSAEQLNYEQYF
>TRBJ2-3|TRBD2|.|TRBV7-3
TGTGCCAGCAGCCCCACACGGGGGGGCACAGATACGCAGTATTTT
CASSPTRGGTDTQYF
>TRBJ2-5|TRBD2|.|TRBV19
TGTGCCAGTAGTGGGGAAGGACTAGCGGCTGAGACCCAGTACTTC
CASSGEGLAAETQYF
>TRBJ2-7|TRBD1|.|TRBV7-8
TGTGCCAGCAGCTTTACAGGGGCGAGACTCTCCTACGAGCAGTACTTC
CASSFTGARLSYEQYF
>TRBJ2-5|.|.|TRBV5-1
TGCGCCAGCAGCTTGGGCAGGGGAGAGACCCAGTACTTC
CASSLGRGETQYF
>TRBJ2-7|.|.|TRBV7-9
TGTGCCAGCGGGGGCGACGAGCAGTACTTC
CASGGDEQYF
>TRBJ2-7|.|.|TRBV29-1
TGCAGCGTTGAGGAGGGCAGGGGGTACGAGCAGTACTTC
CSVEEGRGYEQYF
>TRBJ1-4|.|.|TRBV5-1
TGCGCCAGCAGCTTGGGACTTGAAGGGGAAAAACTGTTTTTT
CASSLGLEGEKLFF
>TRBJ2-7|.|.|TRBV9
TGTGCCAGCAGCAGGTGGAGCCCTGGCTACGAGCAGTACTTC
CASSRWSPGYEQYF
>TRBJ2-7|TRBD2|.|TRBV10-3
TGTGCCATCAGTGAGCCTGGGGGGACTAGCGCATACTACGAGCAGTACTTC
CAISEPGGTSAYYEQYF
>TRBJ1-3|TRBD1|.|TRBV6-5
TGTGCCAGCAGTTACTCAGGGGGCGTCGGCAACACCATATATTTT
CASSYSGGVGNTIYF